Listed below are T cell receptor beta chains from one sample, sequenced in a study of blood T cell repertoires in COVID-19. Assay: immunoSEQ multiplex PCR; the TCRdb copy retains only in-frame clones and omits some. There are approximately 300,000 clones in the sample; about four fifths occur only once, and 0.95% to 1.5% lies in the top ten. Material: peripheral blood. The receptors originated from a woman aged 45-60 years with acute or convalescent COVID-19. CDR3s include the opening cysteine and the closing phenylalanine or tryptophan. The D gene is left open where the match is weak. The listing skips clone size in some rows; elsewhere it reads once, few, many or a size class.

d_call j_call clone_size v_call cdr3_aa cdr3_nt
TRBD1 TRBJ2-3 - TRBV6-5 CASGRTGLDTQYF TGTGCCAGTGGTCGGACAGGGCTCGATACGCAGTATTTT
TRBD1 TRBJ2-3 - TRBV29-1 CSGGTGPPITDTQYF TGCAGTGGGGGGACAGGCCCACCTATCACAGATACGCAGTATTTT
TRBD2 TRBJ2-2 - TRBV27 CASSFGRGGTGELFF TGTGCCAGCAGTTTTGGGCGGGGGGGCACCGGGGAGCTGTTTTTT
- TRBJ1-4 - TRBV6-5 CASSYSGGRANEKLFF TGTGCCAGCAGTTACTCAGGAGGGAGGGCTAATGAAAAACTGTTTTTT
- TRBJ1-2 few TRBV10-1 CASSDLNYGYTF TGCGCCAGCAGTGATCTTAACTATGGCTACACCTTC
TRBD2 TRBJ2-3 - TRBV28 CASSLGTSGTDTQYF TGTGCCAGCAGTTTAGGGACTAGCGGCACAGATACGCAGTATTTT
TRBD2 TRBJ2-2 - TRBV7-2 CASSSGLAGAGGELFF TGTGCCAGCAGCTCGGGACTAGCGGGGGCAGGAGGGGAGCTGTTTTTT
TRBD1 TRBJ2-7 once TRBV19 CASSSGGSYEQYF TGTGCCAGTAGTTCAGGGGGTTCCTACGAGCAGTACTTC
TRBD1 TRBJ2-7 - TRBV5-1 CASSLTGDDEQYF TGCGCCAGCAGCCTTACAGGGGACGACGAGCAGTACTTC
- TRBJ2-7 - TRBV9 CASSGSGVHSEQYF TGTGCCAGCAGCGGATCCGGGGTTCATTCCGAGCAGTACTTC
- TRBJ1-1 - TRBV5-1 CASSPGTGGTEAFF TGCGCCAGCAGCCCCGGCACGGGGGGCACTGAAGCTTTCTTT
- TRBJ2-2 - TRBV3-1/TRBV3-2 CASSQVTGDTGELFF TGTGCCAGCAGCCAAGTCACGGGGGACACCGGGGAGCTGTTTTTT
- TRBJ2-5 - TRBV3-1/TRBV3-2 CASSRGGSPQETQYF TGTGCCAGCAGCAGGGGGGGCAGCCCCCAAGAGACCCAGTACTTC
- TRBJ2-2 - TRBV7-8 CASSLDRGIDTGELFF TGTGCCAGCAGCTTAGATAGGGGGATCGACACCGGGGAGCTGTTTTTT
- TRBJ1-1 - TRBV19 CASSIGRVNTEAFF TGTGCCAGTAGTATCGGGCGGGTGAACACTGAAGCTTTCTTT
TRBD1 TRBJ1-2 few TRBV6-5 CASSPTGDYGYTF TGTGCCAGCAGTCCAACAGGGGACTATGGCTACACCTTC
- TRBJ2-3 few TRBV20-1 CSARDRATQYF TGCAGTGCTAGAGATCGAGCGACGCAGTATTTT
TRBD1 TRBJ2-5 - TRBV28 CASGGQGIVQETQYF TGTGCCAGCGGTGGACAGGGAATAGTCCAAGAGACCCAGTACTTC
- TRBJ2-2 few TRBV2 CASSEAHSTGELFF TGTGCCAGCAGTGAAGCTCACTCGACCGGGGAGCTGTTTTTT
TRBD2 TRBJ2-4 - TRBV7-8 CASSRFTLAGGGVHIQYF TGTGCCAGCAGCCGTTTTACCTTAGCGGGAGGGGGGGTTCACATTCAGTACTTC
TRBD2 TRBJ2-3 - TRBV24-1 CATSDVAGGGTDTQYF TGTGCCACCAGTGATGTAGCGGGGGGAGGTACAGATACGCAGTATTTT
TRBD1 TRBJ2-1 - TRBV24-1 CATAGQGANNEQFF TGTGCCACCGCGGGACAGGGGGCCAACAATGAGCAGTTCTTC
TRBD1 TRBJ2-6 - TRBV5-1 CASRQGANSGANVLTF TGCGCCAGTAGACAGGGGGCAAACTCTGGGGCCAACGTCCTGACTTTC
- TRBJ1-6 - TRBV27 CASSYLTGTYNSPLHF TGTGCCAGCAGTTACCTGACAGGAACCTATAATTCACCCCTCCACTTT
- TRBJ2-7 - TRBV19 CASLRQGLAREQYF TGTGCCAGTCTTCGGCAGGGGTTAGCGAGGGAGCAGTACTTC
- TRBJ1-4 - TRBV11-2 CASSLRVTDEKLFF TGTGCCAGCAGCTTGAGGGTCACGGATGAAAAACTGTTTTTT
TRBD1 TRBJ1-6 - TRBV3-1/TRBV3-2 CASSPPGTVGSYNSPLHF TGTGCCAGCAGCCCACCTGGGACAGTAGGCTCCTATAATTCACCCCTCCACTTT
TRBD2 TRBJ2-1 - TRBV2 CASSEREGSYNEQFF TGTGCCAGCAGCGAAAGGGAGGGCTCCTACAATGAGCAGTTCTTC
- TRBJ2-5 - TRBV5-6 CASSKDNTQYF TGTGCCAGCAGCAAGGACAACACCCAGTACTTC
TRBD1 TRBJ1-5 - TRBV6-5 CASRIGTGGDQPQHF TGTGCCAGCAGAATCGGGACAGGGGGGGATCAGCCCCAGCATTTT
- TRBJ1-1 - TRBV14 CASSQLLATEAFF TGTGCCAGCAGCCAACTGTTAGCAACTGAAGCTTTCTTT
TRBD1 TRBJ1-1 few TRBV27 CASSFGQGGTEAFF TGTGCCAGCAGTTTCGGACAGGGAGGAACTGAAGCTTTCTTT
- TRBJ1-1 - TRBV5-1 CASSSRVTNTEAFF TGCGCCAGCAGCTCCAGGGTAACCAACACTGAAGCTTTCTTT
- TRBJ1-5 - TRBV19 CASSITGTSNQPQHF TGTGCCAGTAGTATAACAGGGACTAGCAATCAGCCCCAGCATTTT
TRBD1 TRBJ1-2 many TRBV2 CATLTGGLGGYTF TGTGCCACACTGACAGGGGGCTTGGGTGGCTACACCTTC
TRBD2 TRBJ2-3 - TRBV30 CALEEGGGSDTQYF TGTGCCTTGGAAGAGGGCGGGGGTTCAGATACGCAGTATTTT
TRBD1 TRBJ2-1 few TRBV24-1 CARIDRERDNEQFF TGTGCCAGAATCGACAGGGAAAGGGACAATGAGCAGTTCTTC
- TRBJ1-4 - TRBV19 CASSTQFSTNEKLFF TGTGCCAGTAGTACTCAGTTCTCAACTAATGAAAAACTGTTTTTT
- TRBJ1-5 few TRBV5-1 CASSSSPRGQPQHF TGCGCCAGCAGCTCCTCCCCGCGGGGACAGCCCCAGCATTTT
TRBD1 TRBJ2-3 - TRBV2 CASLSGTGATDTQYF TGTGCCAGCCTGTCAGGGACAGGGGCGACAGATACGCAGTATTTT
TRBD2 TRBJ2-7 few TRBV10-3 CAISAGAGVGYEQYF TGTGCCATCAGTGCAGGCGCGGGAGTGGGGTACGAGCAGTACTTC